This is a list of T cell receptor beta chains from one sample in a study of beta chain features in type 1 diabetes. Repertoires were generated with immunoSEQ multiplex PCR, while TCRdb's copy carries only in-frame clones and drops some. The sample has roughly 240,000 clones; more than 65% are singletons. The sample was naive CD4+ T cells from blood. The receptors come from a man aged 30 to 39 in good health. Each CDR3 is given with its conserved first and last residue. D genes are given only for firm matches. Clone size, where shown, is once, few, many, or a class for clones that have expanded.

size: .; J: TRBJ2-7; V: TRBV6-6; D: .; DNA: TGTGCCAGCAGTCCGGCGAACGAGCAGTACTTC; CDR3: CASSPANEQYF
size: once; J: TRBJ1-5; V: TRBV7-9; D: TRBD1; DNA: TGTGCCAGCAGCCCAGACAGGGGTGATCAGCCCCAGCATTTT; CDR3: CASSPDRGDQPQHF
size: .; J: TRBJ2-1; V: TRBV5-1; D: .; DNA: TGCGCCAGCAGCTACGGGACCAATAATGAGCAGTTCTTC; CDR3: CASSYGTNNEQFF
size: .; J: TRBJ2-4; V: TRBV11-2; D: .; DNA: TGTGCCAGCAGCTTAGATCAAAGGGTACTAGCCAAAAACATTCAGTACTTC; CDR3: CASSLDQRVLAKNIQYF
size: once; J: TRBJ2-7; V: TRBV9; D: .; DNA: TGTGCCAGCAGCGTATCCGTGGACTCCTACGAGCAGTACTTC; CDR3: CASSVSVDSYEQYF
size: .; J: TRBJ2-1; V: TRBV2; D: TRBD2; DNA: TGTGCCAGCAGTAACGCGGGAGGGTTAAGTTGGTCCTACAATGAGCAGTTCTTC; CDR3: CASSNAGGLSWSYNEQFF
size: .; J: TRBJ2-1; V: TRBV18; D: .; DNA: TGTGCCAGCTCACCACCGGGTGGACTGGCGGGTTACAATGAGCAGTTCTTC; CDR3: CASSPPGGLAGYNEQFF
size: few; J: TRBJ2-7; V: TRBV7-2; D: .; DNA: TGTGCCAGCAGCTGGGGATCAGCCATCTCCGAGCAGTACTTC; CDR3: CASSWGSAISEQYF
size: .; J: TRBJ2-7; V: TRBV7-2; D: .; DNA: TGTGCCAGCAGTCTCTCGATGGATAGGACCTACGAGCAGTACTTC; CDR3: CASSLSMDRTYEQYF
size: .; J: TRBJ2-1; V: TRBV4-1; D: TRBD2; DNA: TGCGCCAGCAGCCAAGGACGAGCTAGCGGGAGTGAGCAGTTCTTC; CDR3: CASSQGRASGSEQFF
size: .; J: TRBJ1-5; V: TRBV30; D: .; DNA: TGTGCCTGGAGTACCCAACTCCAGGGCAATCAGCCCCAGCATTTT; CDR3: CAWSTQLQGNQPQHF
size: few; J: TRBJ2-1; V: TRBV30; D: TRBD2; DNA: TGTGCCCGAGAGGGGCGGGAGCCGTACAATGAGCAGTTCTTC; CDR3: CAREGREPYNEQFF